This is a list of T cell receptor beta chains from one sample in a study of early T cells in non-severe SARS-CoV-2 infection. TCRdb reprocessed the 5' RACE reads with MiXCR, giving one entry per CDR3 protein. The sample includes over 20,000 distinct CDR3 sequences, about 5% of them seen just once. Sequences were obtained from whole blood. The receptors here all came from an adult who was a healthcare worker with PCR-confirmed SARS-CoV-2 infection or an uninfected control (not recorded which). CDR3s include the opening cysteine and the closing phenylalanine or tryptophan. The order of the fields is J gene, D gene, clone size, V gene, CDR3 protein, CDR3 DNA. D genes are given only for firm matches. Rows give clone size only sometimes, using once, few, many, or a class for an expanded clone.

J gene: TRBJ1-1
D gene: TRBD1
clone size: many
V gene: TRBV6-2/TRBV6-3
CDR3 protein: CASSHRQGGTEAFF
CDR3 DNA: TGTGCCAGCAGTCATCGACAGGGCGGCACTGAAGCTTTCTTT

J gene: TRBJ1-6
D gene: TRBD1
clone size: many
V gene: TRBV6-4
CDR3 protein: CASSVGPDRGNSPLHF
CDR3 DNA: TGTGCCAGCAGTGTGGGCCCGGACAGGGGGAATTCACCCCTCCACTTT

J gene: TRBJ1-1
D gene: TRBD1
clone size: many
V gene: TRBV7-9
CDR3 protein: CASSSPRDRGRAFF
CDR3 DNA: TGTGCCAGCAGCTCCCCGCGGGACAGGGGAAGGGCTTTCTTT

J gene: TRBJ2-3
D gene: TRBD2
clone size: many
V gene: TRBV20-1
CDR3 protein: CSARDPNRGGRADTQYF
CDR3 DNA: TGCAGTGCTAGAGATCCGAACCGGGGGGGCCGCGCAGATACGCAGTATTTT

J gene: TRBJ2-3
D gene: TRBD2
clone size: -
V gene: TRBV25-1
CDR3 protein: CASSTAGKGDTQYF
CDR3 DNA: TGTGCCAGCAGTACAGCGGGGAAGGGGGATACGCAGTATTTT

J gene: TRBJ2-1
D gene: -
clone size: -
V gene: TRBV18
CDR3 protein: CASSPGEAEQFF
CDR3 DNA: TGTGCCAGCTCCCCAGGGGAGGCTGAGCAGTTCTTC

J gene: TRBJ1-2
D gene: -
clone size: -
V gene: TRBV20-1
CDR3 protein: CSARVIGYTF
CDR3 DNA: TGCAGTGCTAGGGTGATTGGCTACACCTTC

J gene: TRBJ2-1
D gene: -
clone size: many
V gene: TRBV9
CDR3 protein: CASSVEPMRSNEQFF
CDR3 DNA: TGTGCCAGCAGCGTAGAGCCGATGAGAAGCAATGAGCAGTTCTTC

J gene: TRBJ2-3
D gene: -
clone size: many
V gene: TRBV5-1
CDR3 protein: CASSEYRDSTDTQYF
CDR3 DNA: TGCGCCAGCAGCGAATACAGGGACTCCACAGATACGCAGTATTTT

J gene: TRBJ2-7
D gene: TRBD1
clone size: many
V gene: TRBV20-1
CDR3 protein: CSARAPGQGSYEQYF
CDR3 DNA: TGCAGTGCTAGAGCTCCGGGACAGGGATCCTACGAGCAGTACTTC

J gene: TRBJ1-6
D gene: -
clone size: medium-sized
V gene: TRBV7-2
CDR3 protein: CASSLEGGIRSPLHF
CDR3 DNA: TGTGCCAGCAGCTTAGAAGGGGGGATCCGTTCACCCCTCCACTTT

J gene: TRBJ2-2
D gene: -
clone size: -
V gene: TRBV9
CDR3 protein: CASSPMADPTGELFF
CDR3 DNA: TGTGCCAGCAGCCCCATGGCGGACCCAACCGGGGAGCTGTTTTTT

J gene: TRBJ2-1
D gene: -
clone size: few
V gene: TRBV10-3
CDR3 protein: CAISAARGAGGNEQFF
CDR3 DNA: TGTGCCATCAGTGCGGCTCGAGGAGCGGGCGGGAATGAGCAGTTCTTC

J gene: TRBJ2-3
D gene: -
clone size: -
V gene: TRBV9
CDR3 protein: CASSLQTGTDTQYF
CDR3 DNA: TGTGCCAGCAGCTTACAGACAGGTACAGATACGCAGTATTTT

J gene: TRBJ2-5
D gene: TRBD2
clone size: few
V gene: TRBV11-2
CDR3 protein: CASSAHLQGGQETQYF
CDR3 DNA: TGTGCCAGCAGCGCTCACCTCCAGGGAGGGCAAGAGACCCAGTACTTC

J gene: TRBJ2-4
D gene: TRBD1
clone size: many
V gene: TRBV19
CDR3 protein: CASSTRTGSLDIQYF
CDR3 DNA: TGTGCCAGTAGTACGCGGACAGGCAGCTTGGACATTCAGTACTTC

J gene: TRBJ2-2
D gene: -
clone size: few
V gene: TRBV24-1
CDR3 protein: CATSDNPTGTNTGELFF
CDR3 DNA: TGTGCCACCAGTGATAATCCCACAGGGACGAACACCGGGGAGCTGTTTTTT

J gene: TRBJ1-2
D gene: -
clone size: many
V gene: TRBV5-8
CDR3 protein: CASSLVGGFIYGYTF
CDR3 DNA: TGTGCCAGCAGCTTGGTCGGCGGCTTCATCTATGGCTACACCTTC

J gene: TRBJ1-2
D gene: -
clone size: many
V gene: TRBV27
CDR3 protein: CASSLPGLYGYTF
CDR3 DNA: TGTGCCAGCAGTTTGCCGGGCCTCTATGGCTACACCTTC

J gene: TRBJ1-1
D gene: -
clone size: many
V gene: TRBV28
CDR3 protein: CASSLSAWNTEAFF
CDR3 DNA: TGTGCCAGCAGTTTATCAGCCTGGAACACTGAAGCTTTCTTT

J gene: TRBJ1-1
D gene: TRBD1
clone size: many
V gene: TRBV18
CDR3 protein: CASSPVWDRGAEAFF
CDR3 DNA: TGTGCCAGCTCACCTGTCTGGGACAGGGGGGCTGAAGCTTTCTTT

J gene: TRBJ2-3
D gene: -
clone size: -
V gene: TRBV30
CDR3 protein: CAWSLTGADTQYF
CDR3 DNA: TGTGCCTGGAGTCTGACAGGAGCAGATACGCAGTATTTT

J gene: TRBJ1-5
D gene: -
clone size: many
V gene: TRBV12-3/TRBV12-4
CDR3 protein: CASSLTGNSNQPQHF
CDR3 DNA: TGTGCCAGCAGTTTAACAGGGAATAGCAATCAGCCCCAGCATTTT

J gene: TRBJ1-1
D gene: -
clone size: many
V gene: TRBV20-1
CDR3 protein: CSAGPQQTEAFF
CDR3 DNA: TGCAGTGCCGGGCCTCAGCAGACTGAAGCTTTCTTT

J gene: TRBJ2-5
D gene: -
clone size: many
V gene: TRBV3-1
CDR3 protein: CASSQGITSSRKTQYF
CDR3 DNA: TGTGCCAGCAGCCAGGGTATTACAAGTTCGAGGAAGACCCAGTACTTC

J gene: TRBJ2-6
D gene: -
clone size: many
V gene: TRBV6-1
CDR3 protein: CASSAATAGANVLTF
CDR3 DNA: TGTGCCAGCAGTGCCGCGACAGCTGGGGCCAACGTCCTGACTTTC

J gene: TRBJ2-7
D gene: -
clone size: many
V gene: TRBV5-1
CDR3 protein: CASRQGLYEQYF
CDR3 DNA: TGCGCCAGCAGACAGGGTTTATACGAGCAGTACTTC

J gene: TRBJ1-5
D gene: TRBD1
clone size: many
V gene: TRBV4-1
CDR3 protein: CASSHHELRQGASQPQHF
CDR3 DNA: TGCGCCAGCAGCCATCACGAATTAAGGCAGGGGGCGAGTCAGCCCCAGCATTTT

J gene: TRBJ2-7
D gene: TRBD1
clone size: -
V gene: TRBV27
CDR3 protein: CASGTGNYEQYF
CDR3 DNA: TGTGCCAGCGGGACAGGGAACTACGAGCAGTACTTC

J gene: TRBJ1-1
D gene: -
clone size: many
V gene: TRBV7-2
CDR3 protein: CASSLYGKNTEAFF
CDR3 DNA: TGTGCCAGCAGCTTATACGGGAAGAACACTGAAGCTTTCTTT

J gene: TRBJ2-5
D gene: -
clone size: few
V gene: TRBV27
CDR3 protein: CASSLIPGLQETQYF
CDR3 DNA: TGTGCCAGCAGCCTTATCCCGGGACTCCAAGAGACCCAGTACTTC

J gene: TRBJ1-5
D gene: -
clone size: -
V gene: TRBV5-5
CDR3 protein: CASSLDNFPNQPQHF
CDR3 DNA: TGTGCCAGCAGCTTGGACAACTTTCCCAATCAGCCCCAGCATTTT

J gene: TRBJ1-3
D gene: -
clone size: many
V gene: TRBV7-9
CDR3 protein: CASSLSGDNTIYF
CDR3 DNA: TGTGCCAGCAGCTTATCGGGGGACAACACCATATATTTT

J gene: TRBJ2-3
D gene: -
clone size: many
V gene: TRBV5-1
CDR3 protein: CASSLLADTQYF
CDR3 DNA: TGCGCCAGCAGCTTACTAGCAGATACGCAGTATTTT

J gene: TRBJ1-1
D gene: -
clone size: few
V gene: TRBV7-2
CDR3 protein: CASSYRPGGTEAFF
CDR3 DNA: TGTGCCAGCAGCTATAGGCCCGGGGGCACTGAAGCTTTCTTT

J gene: TRBJ2-1
D gene: TRBD2
clone size: many
V gene: TRBV5-1
CDR3 protein: CASGVAGTRNEQFF
CDR3 DNA: TGCGCCAGCGGGGTAGCGGGGACCCGCAATGAGCAGTTCTTC

J gene: TRBJ2-3
D gene: TRBD2
clone size: many
V gene: TRBV29-1
CDR3 protein: CSVDAREGDTQYF
CDR3 DNA: TGCAGCGTTGATGCCAGGGAGGGAGATACGCAGTATTTT

J gene: TRBJ2-4
D gene: -
clone size: few
V gene: TRBV11-3
CDR3 protein: CASSLGTGTRENIQYF
CDR3 DNA: TGTGCCAGCAGCTTGGGAACCGGGACGAGAGAAAACATTCAGTACTTC

J gene: TRBJ2-1
D gene: -
clone size: -
V gene: TRBV6-6
CDR3 protein: CASSYPSDEQFF
CDR3 DNA: TGTGCCAGCAGTTACCCATCGGATGAGCAGTTCTTC

J gene: TRBJ1-1
D gene: -
clone size: many
V gene: TRBV15
CDR3 protein: CATSSLRGPGAPEAFF
CDR3 DNA: TGTGCCACCAGCAGCCTCCGCGGACCGGGGGCCCCTGAAGCTTTCTTT

J gene: TRBJ1-1
D gene: -
clone size: many
V gene: TRBV29-1
CDR3 protein: CSGGTVNTEAFF
CDR3 DNA: TGCAGCGGCGGGACTGTGAACACTGAAGCTTTCTTT

J gene: TRBJ1-6
D gene: -
clone size: -
V gene: TRBV11-1
CDR3 protein: CASSTTYGNSPLHF
CDR3 DNA: TGTGCCAGCAGCACAACTTATGGCAATTCACCCCTCCACTTT

J gene: TRBJ2-3
D gene: -
clone size: -
V gene: TRBV9
CDR3 protein: CASSGGAFIGTDTQYF
CDR3 DNA: TGTGCCAGCAGCGGGGGGGCCTTCATCGGCACAGATACGCAGTATTTT

J gene: TRBJ1-1
D gene: TRBD1
clone size: many
V gene: TRBV6-5
CDR3 protein: CASRRAGTGNTEAFF
CDR3 DNA: TGTGCCAGCAGGCGAGCGGGGACAGGGAACACTGAAGCTTTCTTT

J gene: TRBJ1-1
D gene: -
clone size: many
V gene: TRBV12-3/TRBV12-4
CDR3 protein: CASSLRGMDTEAFF
CDR3 DNA: TGTGCCAGCAGTTTACGGGGGATGGACACTGAAGCTTTCTTT

J gene: TRBJ1-6
D gene: -
clone size: -
V gene: TRBV20-1
CDR3 protein: CSASKQDNSPLHF
CDR3 DNA: TGCAGTGCTAGTAAACAGGATAATTCACCCCTCCACTTT